These 26 T cell receptor beta chains came from one sample sequenced in a study of shared clonotypes between healthy human individuals. Terminally differentiated effector memory CD45RA+ cells were excluded by CCR7 positive selection of CD45RO-negative cells. Generated by immunoSEQ multiplex PCR, the TCRdb table keeps only in-frame clones and is missing some. In the table there are 630,000 or so clones, about 98% of which are singletons. The specimen sequenced was naive CD8+ T cells sorted from blood. The source of these receptors is a man younger than 45 in good health.

The genes are TRBV9 and TRBJ2-2; D could derive from TRBD1 or TRBD2 (5 bases each). This CDR3 spans 15 amino acids. V gave up 4 bases and J gave up 6 bases, with 16 bases separating them. Germline-derived CDR1 and CDR2 are SGDLS and YYNGEE. CDR3 in amino acids: CASSTRDLKPGELFF. Here the CDR3 DNA reads TGTGCCAGCAGCACCCGGGACCTCAAACCCGGGGAGCTGTTTTTT.

The chain has TRBV28 and TRBJ1-2, with no clear D. CDR1 and CDR2 (germline): MDHEN, SYDVKM. The CDR3 runs to 14 residues. Deletions cut 3 bases from V and 5 bases from J, with 13 bases between. Here the CDR3 reads CASSFIFGQYGYTF. The CDR3 DNA is TGTGCCAGCAGTTTTATCTTCGGTCAGTATGGCTACACCTTC.

The chain uses TRBV11-2 and TRBJ1-1; 7 nucleotides align to TRBD1. CDR1 is SGHAT, CDR2 FQNNGV, per germline. This CDR3 has 16 residues. V was clipped by 5 bases and J by 1 base; unmatched bases: 10. This CDR3 is CASSDYRAGGNTEAFF. The CDR3, as DNA: TGTGCCAGCAGCGATTACCGGGCAGGGGGGAACACTGAAGCTTTCTTT.

This chain joins TRBV29-1 and TRBJ1-1; 7 nucleotides agree with TRBD1. This CDR3 contains 12 residues. V trimming: 5 bases; J trimming: 4 bases; junction bases outside the gene matches: 4. Germline assignment: CDR1 SQVTM and CDR2 ANQGSEA. CDR3: CSVTGDRTEAFF. In DNA form, the CDR3 reads TGCAGCGTTACAGGGGATCGCACTGAAGCTTTCTTT.

The rearrangement links TRBV7-6 to TRBJ2-7, with a possible D match to TRBD1 (6 bases). V was pared by 0 bases and J by 1 base, with 10 bases between. The CDR3 covers 15 residues. Per germline, CDR1 SGHVS and CDR2 FNYEAQ. In nucleotides, the CDR3 is TGTGCCAGCAGCTTAGCGATCGGACAGTCCTACGAGCAGTACTTC. This translates into CASSLAIGQSYEQYF.

This chain links TRBV29-1 with TRBJ1-2, with 11 bases that match TRBD1. Germline CDR1 reads SQVTM; CDR2 reads ANQGSEA. This CDR3 contains 16 residues. With V trimmed by 7 bases and J by 8 bases, 18 bases remained unmatched. CDR3 amino acids: CSASRHLGQGAWGYTF. The CDR3 nucleotides read TGCAGCGCTTCAAGGCACCTAGGACAGGGGGCGTGGGGCTACACCTTC.

The chain combines TRBV7-9 with TRBJ2-7, with unresolved D. V was pared by 1 base and J by 2 bases, with 6 bases between. Germline assignment: CDR1 SEHNR and CDR2 FQNEAQ (reference sequence). CDR3 length: 13 residues. DNA of the CDR3: TGTGCCAGCAGCTTAGTACAGACCTACGAGCAGTACTTC. Amino acid sequence: CASSLVQTYEQYF.

This clone occurred once. The chain uses TRBV5-5 and TRBJ1-3; D not resolved. The germline CDR1 and CDR2 sequences are SGHKS and YYEKEE (reference sequence). Trimming stripped 1 base from V and 4 bases from J, with 15 bases between. The CDR3 consists of 16 residues. CDR3 DNA: TGTGCCAGCAGCTTGTGGAATTCTGGGTTCGGAAACACCATATATTTT. It yields the protein CASSLWNSGFGNTIYF.

V usage is TRBV7-5 and J usage is TRBJ2-7; the DNA was not compared with TRBD1, the D call given in the table. TRBV7-5 is labeled a pseudogene. The CDR3 totals 13 residues. CDR3 in amino acids: CASKLTGAYEQYF. The CDR3 DNA reads TGTGCCAGCAAGTTGACAGGAGCCTACGAGCAGTACTTC.

Here the CDR3 DNA reads TGTGCCAGCAGCTTAGAGGTGGGTTGGGAGCAGTACTTC. Protein: CASSLEVGWEQYF. The chain combines TRBV7-9 with TRBJ2-7; D unresolved. The CDR3 runs 13 residues. The V gene lost 1 base and the J gene lost 7 bases, with 11 bases spanning the gap. Germline loops: CDR1 SEHNR, CDR2 FQNEAQ (reference sequence).

The chain recombines TRBV4-1 with TRBJ1-5; D uncertain. This CDR3 spans 14 amino acids. Germline lookup yields CDR1 MGHRA and CDR2 YSYEKL. Between the trimmed V and J ends, which lost 4 bases and 2 bases, there was a span of 9 bases. CDR3 DNA sequence: TGCGCCAGCAGCCGGGTGGAGGGCAATCAGCCCCAGCATTTT. Translated: CASSRVEGNQPQHF.

DNA for the CDR3: TGTGCCAGCAGCGCGAATACTAGATCCGAGCAGTACTTC. Translated: CASSANTRSEQYF. This chain uses TRBV7-9 with TRBJ2-7; possibly TRBD2 for D (5 bases). This CDR3 region has 13 residues. The germline V gene encodes CDR1 SEHNR and CDR2 FQNEAQ (reference sequence). V lost 5 bases and J 6 bases, leaving 14 bases between the germline ends.

This clone was found once. The CDR3 spells CASSVRGQGEADEQFF. CDR3 bases: TGTGCCAGCAGCGTCCGGGGACAGGGGGAAGCGGATGAGCAGTTCTTC. The chain has TRBV9 and TRBJ2-1; 11 positions match TRBD1. V gave up 2 bases and J gave up 8 bases; unmatched junction bases: 9. This CDR3 has 16 residues. Germline V CDR1 and CDR2: SGDLS, YYNGEE.

The chain employs TRBV9 and TRBJ1-1, with 9 nucleotides matching TRBD1. V shed 3 bases, J shed 4 bases, and the junction held 10 bases outside the gene matches. CDR3 length: 16 residues. CDR1 is SGDLS and CDR2 is YYNGEE in the germline V gene. As DNA, the CDR3 is TGTGCCAGCAGCGGCGGTACAGGGGGCTTTGTCACTGAAGCTTTCTTT. Protein: CASSGGTGGFVTEAFF.

V is TRBV7-9 and J is TRBJ1-1, with D perhaps TRBD1 (5 bases). V lost 7 bases to trimming and J lost 5 bases, with 14 bases between them. CDR3 size: 13 residues. Per the germline V gene, CDR1 is SEHNR and CDR2 is FQNEAQ (reference sequence). CDR3 in amino acids: CASNLGGRTEAFF. The CDR3, as DNA: TGTGCCAGCAACCTGGGGGGGAGGACTGAAGCTTTCTTT.

V and J are TRBV6-6 and TRBJ2-3; weak D call: TRBD2 (6 bases). V was pared by 0 bases and J by 3 bases, with 7 bases between. Germline assignment: CDR1 MNHNY and CDR2 SVGAGI (reference sequence). The CDR3 covers 14 residues. CDR3 region: CASSYSGGTDTQYF. The DNA of the CDR3 is TGTGCCAGCAGTTACTCGGGGGGTACAGATACGCAGTATTTT.

Here the CDR3 reads CASSLGLAPNEQFF. CDR3 nucleotide sequence: TGTGCCAGCAGCTTAGGGCTAGCACCGAATGAGCAGTTCTTC. The genes are TRBV7-9 and TRBJ2-1, with D maybe TRBD2 (5 bases). CDR3 length: 14 residues. The V end lost 1 base, the J end lost 7 bases, and 11 bases lay between the germline ends. Germline CDR1 and CDR2: SEHNR and FQNEAQ (reference sequence).

This sequence joins TRBV5-6 and TRBJ2-7; D is perhaps TRBD2 (6 bases). The CDR3 totals 12 residues. V lost 2 bases to trimming and J lost 3 bases, with 6 bases between them. Per the germline V gene, CDR1 is SGHDT and CDR2 is YYEEEE. For the CDR3, the DNA is TGTGCCAGCAGCTTCGGGGGCTACGAGCAGTACTTC. It codes for CASSFGGYEQYF.

V gene TRBV4-3 combines with J gene TRBJ1-2, with D maybe TRBD1 (5 bases). The CDR3 is 15 residues long. Germline V lookup: CDR1 LGHNA, CDR2 YSLEER. V dropped 1 base and J dropped 5 bases, with 14 bases sitting between them. The chain's CDR3 is CASSQATGGDYGYTF. In DNA, the CDR3 is TGCGCCAGCAGCCAAGCCACAGGAGGCGATTATGGCTACACCTTC.

The chain recombines TRBV7-9 with TRBJ2-3, with TRBD1 identical over 11 bases. V was clipped by 3 bases and J by 3 bases; unmatched bases: 8. This CDR3 is built from 17 residues. Germline-derived CDR1 and CDR2 are SEHNR and FQNEAQ (reference sequence). CDR3 in DNA: TGTGCCAGCAGCTTGGGGACAGGGGGTCAAGTGACAGATACGCAGTATTTT. Protein product: CASSLGTGGQVTDTQYF.

This chain uses TRBV4-1 with TRBJ2-5; 7 bases fit TRBD2. The germline V gene encodes CDR1 MGHRA and CDR2 YSYEKL. CDR3 length equals 16 residues. Trimming removed 1 base from V and 5 bases from J; junction bases left unmatched: 10. CDR3 protein: CASSQGEGRIYETQYF. CDR3 bases: TGCGCCAGCAGCCAAGGGGAGGGACGGATTTACGAGACCCAGTACTTC.

This chain links TRBV7-9 with TRBJ1-1; 10 bases align to TRBD1. The V gene's germline CDR1 is SEHNR and CDR2 FQNEAQ (reference sequence). V lost 2 bases and J lost 1; bases outside the gene matches: 10. CDR3 length: 18 residues. The CDR3 protein is CASSLTRDRGHWNTEAFF. The DNA for the CDR3 is TGTGCCAGCAGCTTAACCCGGGACAGGGGCCACTGGAACACTGAAGCTTTCTTT.

Concerning this clone itself: The same CDR3 also results from other DNA sequences found in this sample. The rearrangement links TRBV4-1 to TRBJ2-7; D ambiguous. The CDR3 is made up of 13 amino acids. V gave up 3 bases and J gave up 2 bases, with 8 bases separating them. Looked up from germline, CDR1 is MGHRA and CDR2 is YSYEKL. The CDR3 here is CASSHDRTYEQYF. The CDR3 DNA follows: TGCGCCAGCAGCCATGACCGTACCTACGAGCAGTACTTC.

This rearrangement joins TRBV9 to TRBJ2-7; D uncertain. The germline CDR1 and CDR2 sequences are SGDLS and YYNGEE. This CDR3 has 15 amino acids. Trimming stripped 4 bases from V and 0 bases from J, with 14 bases between. In nucleotides, the CDR3 is TGTGCCAGCAGCCTCAGCCATGGGCCCTCCTACGAGCAGTACTTC. The encoded protein is CASSLSHGPSYEQYF.

The rearrangement joins TRBV18 to TRBJ1-5; the D is unclear. V was shortened by 3 bases and J by 4 bases, with 13 bases between the two germline ends. The length of the CDR3 is 15 residues. Germline values: CDR1 KGHSH, CDR2 LQKENI. The CDR3 spells CASSPSEARNQPQHF. CDR3 sequence (DNA): TGTGCCAGCTCACCCTCGGAGGCCCGGAATCAGCCCCAGCATTTT. Based on the CDR3 plus reference TRBV18 and TRBJ1-5, the full variable domain is NAGVMQNPRHLVRRRGQEARLRCSPMKGHSHVYWYRQLPEEGLKFMVYLQKENIIDESGMPKERFSAEFPKEGPSILRIQQVVRGDSAAYFCASSPSEARNQPQHFGDGTRLSIL.

The chain uses TRBV29-1 and TRBJ2-7, with 14 bases identical to TRBD2. Germline trimming cut 7 bases from V and 1 base from J; bases unmatched to any gene: 0. This CDR3 is 13 amino acids long. From germline, CDR1 is SQVTM and CDR2 ANQGSEA. In nucleotides, the CDR3 is TGCAGCGGACTAGCGGGAGGGTCCTACGAGCAGTACTTC. It translates to CSGLAGGSYEQYF.